These 15 T cell receptor beta chains share one sample of origin, sequenced in a study of blood T cells in healthy people across ages. A J-beta primer mix and a sample-barcoded 5' primer were used in a second PCR of about 7 to 12 cycles. TCRdb re-derived calls from the 5' RACE reads in MiXCR, one entry per CDR3 protein. This sample carries 1,100,000 or so distinct CDR3 sequences, 35% to 55% of them seen once, and the ten largest clones take 18%. Sample: blood. All receptors derive from a woman aged 60-75 years in good health.

This chain connects TRBV6-5 to TRBJ2-7; 7 nucleotides line up with TRBD1. J was trimmed by 0 bases and V by 4 bases; bases with no gene match: 15. There are 18 residues in the CDR3. From germline, CDR1 is MNHEY and CDR2 SVGAGI. CDR3 DNA sequence: TGTGCCAGCAGTTCCTCATCCCGCGCAAGGGGGCACTCCTACGAGCAGTACTTC. Translation gives CASSSSSRARGHSYEQYF.

The chain uses TRBV11-2 and TRBJ2-7; D is unclear. The tail of the sequence fits TRBJ2-5 better, so the J call may be wrong. The germline CDR1 and CDR2 sequences are SGHAT and FQNNGV. The CDR3 is made up of 13 amino acids. The CDR3: CASSQRARETQYF. CDR3 DNA sequence: TGTGCCAGCAGCCAAAGGGCGCGAGAGACCCAGTACTTC.

This chain's CDR3 is CASSSDRGSPLHF. CDR3 coding DNA: TGTGCCAGCAGCTCTGACAGGGGATCACCCCTCCACTTT. The gene calls are TRBV7-3 and TRBJ1-6; TRBD1 matches at 8 bases. The CDR3 spans 13 residues. Germline loops: CDR1 SGHTA, CDR2 FQGTGA. After removal of 4 bases from V and 10 bases from J, the junction contained 3 bases not matched to a gene. The whole variable domain, remainder taken from reference TRBV7-3 and TRBJ1-6, is GAGVSQTPSNKVTEKGKYVELRCDPISGHTALYWYRQSLGQGPEFLIYFQGTGAADDSGLPNDRFFAVRPEGSVSTLKIQRTERGDSAVYLCASSSDRGSPLHFGNGTRLTVT.

V usage is TRBV2 and J usage is TRBJ1-6; TRBD1 is a possible D gene (5 bases). The germline V and J ends were trimmed by 8 bases and 8 bases, with 19 bases remaining between them. CDR1 is SNHLY and CDR2 is FYNNEI in the germline V gene. The CDR3 is made up of 15 amino acids. The CDR3 DNA is TGTGCCAGCGTTTCTGGGGCGGTTTGGGATTCACCCCTCCACTTT. Translation: CASVSGAVWDSPLHF.

The V gene is TRBV11-1, the J gene TRBJ1-2; possible D gene TRBD1, 5 bases. V gave up 3 bases and J gave up 0 bases, with 11 bases separating them. Germline V gene data show CDR1 as SGHAT and CDR2 as FQDESV (reference sequence). The CDR3 loop spans 15 amino acids. The CDR3 reads CASSLDTGANYGYTF. In nucleotides, the CDR3 is TGTGCCAGCAGCTTGGATACGGGGGCTAACTATGGCTACACCTTC. Combining the CDR3 with reference TRBV11-1 and TRBJ1-2 gives the whole variable domain EAEVAQSPRYKITEKSQAVAFWCDPISGHATLYWYRQILGQGPELLVQFQDESVVDDSQLPKDRFSAERLKGVDSTLKIQPAELGDSAMYLCASSLDTGANYGYTFGSGTRLTVV.

This chain links TRBV14 with TRBJ1-2, with D perhaps TRBD1 (6 bases). The germline V gene encodes CDR1 SGHDN and CDR2 FVKESK. V was trimmed by 6 bases and J by 3 bases, leaving 14 bases between them. The CDR3 runs 14 residues. The CDR3 DNA reads as TGTGCCAGCAGTCGAGACAGGAATTACTATGGCTACACCTTC. Translation: CASSRDRNYYGYTF.

The J gene is TRBJ1-2, the V gene TRBV7-9; no clear D gene. This CDR3 is 16 amino acids long. V gave up 2 bases and J gave up 2 bases, with 15 bases separating them. CDR1 and CDR2 from the germline V gene are SEHNR and FQNEAQ (reference sequence). CDR3 nucleotides: TGTGCCAGCAGCTTATCCGGACGGAGTCGGAACTATGGCTACACCTTC. It specifies CASSLSGRSRNYGYTF.

This sequence joins TRBV4-2 and TRBJ2-7; possibly TRBD2 for D (6 bases). Germline V gene lookup returns CDR1 LGHNA and CDR2 YNFKEQ. The CDR3 runs 15 residues. V was shortened by 1 base and J by 0 bases, with 10 bases between the two germline ends. As DNA, the CDR3 is TGTGCCAGCAGCCAAGTGCCGGGGGACTCCTACGAGCAGTACTTC. Translated: CASSQVPGDSYEQYF.

This sequence joins TRBV12-3 or TRBV12-4 and TRBJ2-6; 9 bases match TRBD1. V lost 5 bases, J lost 1 base, and 6 bases stayed unmatched. CDR3 length: 17 residues. The CDR3 is CASSRGTGRSGANVLTF. The CDR3 DNA follows: TGTGCCAGCAGTCGCGGGACAGGGAGGTCTGGGGCCAACGTCCTGACTTTC.

The chain recombines TRBV20-1 with TRBJ2-5; 11 bases fit TRBD2. From germline, CDR1 is DFQATT and CDR2 SNEGSKA (reference sequence). The V gene end was trimmed by 3 bases and the J gene end by 9 bases; junction bases not matched to a gene: 9. There are 14 residues in the CDR3. The CDR3 here is CSARTSGARSAQYF. CDR3 nucleotide sequence: TGCAGTGCTAGGACTAGCGGGGCCCGGTCGGCCCAGTACTTC.

The V and J genes are TRBV13 and TRBJ1-2, with 10 bases lining up with TRBD1. Germline CDR1 is PRHDT and CDR2 is FYEKMQ (reference sequence). The J segment lost 8 bases and the V segment lost 7 bases, leaving 4 bases of the junction unmatched. The CDR3 totals 12 residues. CDR3 nucleotides: TGTGCCAGCAACGACAGGGGGCTCGGCTACACCTTC. Its translation is CASNDRGLGYTF.

A single count supports this clonotype. The rearrangement joins TRBV5-1 to TRBJ1-4; D is uncertain. Germline lookup yields CDR1 SGHRS and CDR2 YFSETQ. This CDR3 is built from 14 residues. Trimming removed 2 bases at V and 3 bases at J, with 8 bases between. CDR3 coding DNA: TGCGCCAGCAGCTTAACGGACTCTAATGAAAAACTGTTTTTT. It specifies CASSLTDSNEKLFF.

The rearrangement links TRBV29-1 to TRBJ2-1, with 11 bases fitting TRBD1. Germline V gene sequence: CDR1 SQVTM, CDR2 ANQGSEA. The CDR3 is 15 residues long. After removal of 0 bases from V and 7 bases from J, the junction contained 5 bases not matched to a gene. The CDR3 is CSVEDGQGAENEQFF. CDR3 DNA: TGCAGCGTTGAAGACGGACAGGGGGCTGAGAATGAGCAGTTCTTC.

The chain couples TRBV30 to TRBJ2-7, with 7 bases identical to TRBD1. Germline CDR1 is GTSNPN and CDR2 is SVGIG (reference sequence). The CDR3 is 12 residues long. Trimming at V came to 4 bases and at J to 0 bases, leaving 0 bases not matched to a gene. The CDR3 DNA sequence: TGTGCCTGGAACAGGGGCTCCTACGAGCAGTACTTC. This encodes CAWNRGSYEQYF.

This clonotype was seen a few times. V and J are TRBV11-3 and TRBJ2-2; tentatively, D is TRBD1 (6 bases). Germline assignment: CDR1 SGHNT and CDR2 YENEEA. CDR3 length equals 16 residues. V shed 5 bases and J shed 0 bases, with 13 bases lying between them. The DNA for the CDR3 is TGTGCCAGCAGCACCGGACAGAGCTCGAACACCGGGGAGCTGTTTTTT. It encodes CASSTGQSSNTGELFF. The whole variable domain, filled in from reference TRBV11-3 and TRBJ2-2, reads EAGVVQSPRYKIIEKKQPVAFWCNPISGHNTLYWYLQNLGQGPELLIRYENEEAVDDSQLPKDRFSAERLKGVDSTLKIQPAELGDSAVYLCASSTGQSSNTGELFFGEGSRLTVL.